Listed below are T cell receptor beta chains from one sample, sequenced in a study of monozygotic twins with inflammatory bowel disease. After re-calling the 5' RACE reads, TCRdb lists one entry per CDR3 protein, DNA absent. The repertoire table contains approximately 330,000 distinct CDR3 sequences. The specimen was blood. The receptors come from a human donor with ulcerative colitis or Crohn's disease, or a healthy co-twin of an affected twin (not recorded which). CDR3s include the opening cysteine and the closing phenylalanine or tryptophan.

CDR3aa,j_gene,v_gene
CSARGSGANVLTF,TRBJ2-6,TRBV29-1
CASRDRAMPEAFF,TRBJ1-1,TRBV19
CSVLNLGTSGSATYNEQFF,TRBJ2-1,TRBV20-1
CASSGGTGVDYGYTF,TRBJ1-2,TRBV4-1
CASSSNLGTARADTQYF,TRBJ2-3,TRBV6-2/TRBV6-3
CASSYWTGNNEQFF,TRBJ2-1,TRBV27
CASSEYLNEQFF,TRBJ2-1,TRBV25-1
CASSQHSGTGIGYTF,TRBJ1-2,TRBV4-1
CASSPYRGPSYEQYF,TRBJ2-7,TRBV7-9
CASSQDDNSPNYGYTF,TRBJ1-2,TRBV4-3
CAWSGPSNGYTF,TRBJ1-2,TRBV30